Listed below are T cell receptor beta chains from one sample, sequenced in a study of cytotoxic CD8 clonotypes in ibrutinib-treated CLL. TCRdb's table, derived via immunoSEQ multiplex PCR, lists solely in-frame clones and lacks some. The top ten clones hold 2.5% to 3.5% of a sample with around 70,000 clones, less than 95% of them seen once. Material: PBMCs, obtained after 12 months of ibrutinib treatment. The receptors were sampled from a human donor with chronic lymphocytic leukemia. Each CDR3 is given with its conserved first and last residue. D genes are given only for firm matches. Not every row has a clone size; where given, it reads once, few, many or a size class.

j_call,clone_size,v_call,d_call,cdr3_nt,cdr3_aa
TRBJ2-7,NA,TRBV27,TRBD1,TGTGCCAGCAGTGGGGGACAGGAGCTCTACGAGCAGTACTTC,CASSGGQELYEQYF
TRBJ2-2,NA,TRBV7-2,NA,TGTGCCAGCAGCCCTCAGTCCACCGGGGAGCTGTTTTTT,CASSPQSTGELFF
TRBJ2-4,NA,TRBV5-1,NA,TGCGCCAGCAGGTATAACGTAGCCAAAAACATTCAGTACTTC,CASRYNVAKNIQYF
TRBJ1-2,NA,TRBV7-2,TRBD1,TGTGCCAGCAGCTACGGGGACAGGATCAACTATGGCTACACCTTC,CASSYGDRINYGYTF
TRBJ2-3,once,TRBV6-1,NA,TGTGCCGGATCGGCGGGGTCGCCCGGGGATACGCAGTATTTT,CAGSAGSPGDTQYF
TRBJ2-5,once,TRBV30,TRBD1,TGTGCCTGGAGTGTAGGGGGACAGGGTAAAGAGACCCAGTACTTC,CAWSVGGQGKETQYF
TRBJ2-7,NA,TRBV5-1,TRBD1,TGCGCCAGCAGCTTTACCGGGACAGGGGGCTACGAGCAGTACTTC,CASSFTGTGGYEQYF
TRBJ1-6,NA,TRBV10-3,NA,TGTGCCATCAGTAGAGAGGGGGGCCTAAATTCACCCCTCCACTTT,CAISREGGLNSPLHF
TRBJ2-3,NA,TRBV5-1,NA,TGCGCCAGCAGCCCTGGACGTCCCACAGATACGCAGTATTTT,CASSPGRPTDTQYF
TRBJ2-3,NA,TRBV23-1,TRBD2,TGCGCCAGCAGGCCGGTGGGCGGGAGAACAGATACGCAGTATTTT,CASRPVGGRTDTQYF
TRBJ2-3,NA,TRBV4-1,NA,TGCGCCAGCAGCCAACGAGCCACAGTGGCGGATACGCAGTATTTT,CASSQRATVADTQYF
TRBJ2-7,NA,TRBV5-1,NA,TGCGCCAGCAGCTTTGGAACAGAGTGGGACGAGCAGTACTTC,CASSFGTEWDEQYF
TRBJ2-5,NA,TRBV7-9,TRBD1,TGTGCCAGCAGCTCAACAGGGGTCTGGGAGACCCAGTACTTC,CASSSTGVWETQYF
TRBJ1-2,once,TRBV29-1,TRBD1,TGCAGCGTTGAGGGACAGCAGAACTATGGCTACACCTTC,CSVEGQQNYGYTF
TRBJ2-7,NA,TRBV4-2,NA,TGTGCCAGCAGCCAAGATCCGGCTTCCATCTACGAGCAGTACTTC,CASSQDPASIYEQYF
TRBJ2-1,NA,TRBV27,TRBD2,TGTGCCAGCAGTTTAAACGGGAGGAGCTCCTACAATGAGCAGTTCTTC,CASSLNGRSSYNEQFF
TRBJ1-4,NA,TRBV30,NA,TGTGCCTCAAGGGGGATAACTAATGAAAAACTGTTTTTT,CASRGITNEKLFF
TRBJ2-7,once,TRBV6-1,NA,TGTGCCAGCAGCTTCCTGGGGGAGCAGTACTTC,CASSFLGEQYF
TRBJ2-4,NA,TRBV28,NA,TGTGCCAGCAGTTTAGGGGAGACCAAAAACATTCAGTACTTC,CASSLGETKNIQYF
TRBJ1-5,NA,TRBV19,NA,TGTGCCAGTACTACCGAGGGAGGCCAGAGAAAAAATCAGCCCCAGCATTTT,CASTTEGGQRKNQPQHF
TRBJ2-2,NA,TRBV29-1,NA,TGCAGCGTTGAAGAGGGGCGGGAGAACACCGGGGAGCTGTTTTTT,CSVEEGRENTGELFF
TRBJ2-2,NA,TRBV7-9,NA,TGTGCCAGCAGCTTACCGACTGGGGGTCAGGTCACCGGGGAGCTGTTTTTT,CASSLPTGGQVTGELFF
TRBJ2-3,NA,TRBV2,NA,TGTGCCAGCAGGAACCAGGGGACATCAACAGATACGCAGTATTTT,CASRNQGTSTDTQYF
TRBJ1-1,NA,TRBV28,TRBD1,TGTGCCAGCAGTCCACGAACCGGGACAGGGGGCGGGTACACTGAAGCTTTCTTT,CASSPRTGTGGGYTEAFF
TRBJ2-5,NA,TRBV6-1,NA,TGTGCCAGCAGTGAAAGGCCGGAGGGGGAGACCCAGTACTTC,CASSERPEGETQYF
TRBJ2-2,NA,TRBV18,TRBD2,TGTGCCAGCTCACCACCGGGGCTAGCGGGTAACGGGGAGCTGTTTTTT,CASSPPGLAGNGELFF
TRBJ2-3,NA,TRBV6-1,NA,TGTGCCAGCAGCAAGGGGGGGACGGAGGATACGCAGTATTTT,CASSKGGTEDTQYF
TRBJ2-3,NA,TRBV19,NA,TGTGCCAGTAGTATACCGGGAGTGGCAGATACGCAGTATTTT,CASSIPGVADTQYF
TRBJ2-1,NA,TRBV4-2,TRBD2,TGTGCCAGCAGCCACCTAGCGGGAGTGGACAATGAGCAGTTCTTC,CASSHLAGVDNEQFF
TRBJ2-7,once,TRBV6-1,TRBD2,TGTGCCAGCAGTGAAACTAGCGGGGGGCGGTACGAGCAGTACTTC,CASSETSGGRYEQYF
TRBJ2-6,once,TRBV11-1,NA,TGTGCCAGCAGCTTAGTGGTAGGGGCTGGGGCCAACGTCCTGACTTTC,CASSLVVGAGANVLTF
TRBJ1-2,NA,TRBV21-1,NA,TGTGCCAGCAGCAAAGGGGTGCAGGGGGAAGACTATGGCTACACCTTC,CASSKGVQGEDYGYTF
TRBJ1-3,NA,TRBV9,NA,TGTGCCAGCAGCGTAGGAGGGGCTGGAAACACCATATATTTT,CASSVGGAGNTIYF
TRBJ1-1,NA,TRBV7-9,NA,TGTGCCAGCAGCCCCGAAGGGGGTTCCAATGAAGCTTTCTTT,CASSPEGGSNEAFF
TRBJ2-5,NA,TRBV6-1,NA,TGTGCCAGCAGTGAAAAAGAGGCCTCAGGGACCCAGTACTTC,CASSEKEASGTQYF
TRBJ2-5,NA,TRBV2,NA,TGTGCCAGCAGGACAATAGGACTATTGGGAATAGAGACCCAGTACTTC,CASRTIGLLGIETQYF
TRBJ2-5,NA,TRBV18,NA,TGTGCCAGCTCACCACCGGGACTAGAGACCCAGTACTTC,CASSPPGLETQYF
TRBJ1-2,NA,TRBV19,NA,TGTGCCAGTAGTATTGATAACAGGAACAACTATGGCTACACCTTC,CASSIDNRNNYGYTF
TRBJ2-3,NA,TRBV30,NA,TGTGCCTGGAGTCCCGGACACTCATTTAGCACAGATACGCAGTATTTT,CAWSPGHSFSTDTQYF
TRBJ2-2,NA,TRBV4-3,NA,TGCGCCAGCAGCCAAGAGTATAACTCGATAACAGGGGAGCTGTTTTTT,CASSQEYNSITGELFF
TRBJ2-7,NA,TRBV6-5,NA,TGTGCCAGCAGATCCAGGGTCTCCTACGAGCAGTACTTC,CASRSRVSYEQYF
TRBJ2-1,NA,TRBV12-5,TRBD2,TGTGCTAGTGGTGGCCCGGAGGGCTTTGGACTAGCGGGGTCCAATGAGCAGTTCTTC,CASGGPEGFGLAGSNEQFF